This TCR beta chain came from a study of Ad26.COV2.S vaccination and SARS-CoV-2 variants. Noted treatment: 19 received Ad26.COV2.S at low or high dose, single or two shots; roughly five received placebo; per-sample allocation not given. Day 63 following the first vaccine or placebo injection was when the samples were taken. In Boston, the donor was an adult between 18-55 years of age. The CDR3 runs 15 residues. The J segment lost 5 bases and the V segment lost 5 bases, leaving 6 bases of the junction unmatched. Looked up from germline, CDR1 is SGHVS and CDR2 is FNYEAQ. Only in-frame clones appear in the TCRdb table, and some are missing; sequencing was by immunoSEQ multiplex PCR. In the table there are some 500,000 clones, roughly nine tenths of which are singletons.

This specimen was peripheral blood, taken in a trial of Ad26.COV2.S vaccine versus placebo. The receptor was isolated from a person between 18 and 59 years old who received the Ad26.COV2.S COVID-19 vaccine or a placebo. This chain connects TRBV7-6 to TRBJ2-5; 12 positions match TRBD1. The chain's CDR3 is CASSLGTGGGETQYF. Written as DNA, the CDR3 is TGTGCCAGCAGCCTCGGGACAGGGGGCGGGGAGACCCAGTACTTC.